The 15 T cell receptor beta chains listed next were all sequenced from one sample in a study of molecular identifiers for immune sequencing clone quantification. One entry per CDR3 protein, called by TCRdb with MiXCR from the PCR reads. Seen here are around 480,000 distinct CDR3 sequences, about 20% observed once, and the top ten hold around 0.84%. The sample consisted of naive CD8+ T cells from blood, with Jurkat cell RNA spiked in. The subset denotes: FACS-sorted CD8+CD4-CCR7+CD45RA+ naive T cells. The receptors originated from a human donor in good health. Some libraries in this study had Jurkat cell RNA spiked in.

Comment on this clonotype: This may be a read error: a much more frequent sequence differs by one nucleotide. V and J are TRBV24-1 and TRBJ2-5; a weak D match, TRBD2 (5 bases). Per germline, CDR1 KGHDR and CDR2 SFDVKD. V gave up 9 bases and J gave up 1 base, with 8 bases separating them. The CDR3 is made up of 12 amino acids. The CDR3 bases are TGTGCCACCCAGGACTGCCAAGAGACCCAGTACTTC. Amino acids: CATQDCQETQYF.

This clonotype has more than one count but fewer than ten. This sequence joins TRBV20-1 and TRBJ2-7; D remains ambiguous. The CDR3 sequence is 13 residues long. From germline, CDR1 is DFQATT and CDR2 SNEGSKA (reference sequence). Between the trimmed V and J ends, which lost 1 base and 7 bases, there was a span of 14 bases. The CDR3 bases are TGCAGTGCTAGAGGGCCGGGCTCGGAGGAGCAGTACTTC. Translation gives CSARGPGSEEQYF.

This clonotype came up a few times. This sequence joins TRBV7-9 and TRBJ2-7; D gene ambiguous. Trimming took 2 bases from V and 2 from J, leaving 10 bases between them. Looked up from germline, CDR1 is SEHNR and CDR2 is FQNEAQ (reference sequence). The CDR3 is made up of 14 amino acids. The CDR3 loop reads CASSLSNRPYEQYF. The CDR3, as DNA: TGTGCCAGCAGCTTATCCAACCGCCCCTACGAGCAGTACTTC.

The chain uses TRBV5-5 and TRBJ2-3, with a tentative D call TRBD2 (6 bases). The CDR3 totals 15 residues. V gave up 0 bases and J gave up 3 bases, with 11 bases separating them. Germline V lookup: CDR1 SGHKS, CDR2 YYEKEE (reference sequence). In DNA, the CDR3 is TGTGCCAGCAGCTTGGAGCTTCGGGGGACAGATACGCAGTATTTT. This translates into CASSLELRGTDTQYF.

This chain connects TRBV6-5 to TRBJ2-7; D remains ambiguous. The germline CDR1 and CDR2 sequences are MNHEY and SVGAGI. The length of the CDR3 is 12 residues. With 3 bases removed from V and 7 bases from J, the gap between germline ends came to 10 bases. DNA for the CDR3: TGTGCCAGCAGTTATGACATGGGGGAGCAGTACTTC. This gives the protein CASSYDMGEQYF.

This chain uses TRBV3-1 with TRBJ1-1; D is perhaps TRBD1 (5 bases). V was trimmed by 5 bases and J by 0 bases, leaving 13 bases between them. CDR3 length: 15 amino acids. CDR1 and CDR2 from the germline V gene are LGHDT and YNNKEL (reference sequence). The CDR3 coding sequence is TGTGCCAGCAGCGCGGCCAAGGGGCTGAACACTGAAGCTTTCTTT. Translating it yields CASSAAKGLNTEAFF.

This clonotype was counted ten times or more. The rearrangement joins TRBV30 to TRBJ1-1; possible D gene TRBD1, 6 bases. The CDR3 extends over 14 amino acids. Germline CDR1 reads GTSNPN; CDR2 reads SVGIG (reference sequence). V dropped 0 bases and J dropped 3 bases, with 11 bases sitting between them. As DNA, the CDR3 is TGTGCCTGGAGTGTAAGGTGGGGGCACACTGAAGCTTTCTTT. Amino acids: CAWSVRWGHTEAFF.

With respect to this clonotype: A much larger clone sits a single nucleotide away, making a read error possible. The chain uses TRBV7-9 and TRBJ1-5; D gene ambiguous. This CDR3 is built from 14 residues. Germline V CDR1 and CDR2: SEHNR, FQNEAQ (reference sequence). As DNA, the CDR3 is TGTGCCGGCAGCTTCGACTCAGCGAGACAGCCCCAGCATTTT. The encoded protein is CAGSFDSARQPQHF.

This rearrangement joins TRBV20-1 to TRBJ2-1; the match to TRBD2 covers 8 bases. This CDR3 spans 15 amino acids. The V gene end was trimmed by 6 bases and the J gene end by 3 bases; junction bases not matched to a gene: 10. Germline assignment: CDR1 DFQATT and CDR2 SNEGSKA (reference sequence). The CDR3 loop is CSAISLAAFYNEQFF. Here the CDR3 DNA reads TGCAGTGCCATATCACTAGCGGCTTTCTACAATGAGCAGTTCTTC.

As for this clonotype: A read error may explain this, as a much larger clone is one base away. The CDR3 region has the DNA TGTGCCAGCAGGGAAACTAGGTCCGATACGCGGTATTTT. Residues: CASRETRSDTRYF. This rearrangement joins TRBV6-2 or TRBV6-3 to TRBJ2-3, with TRBD2 as a possible D gene (5 bases). Germline CDR1 is MNHEY and CDR2 is SVGEGT. This CDR3 is built from 13 residues.

Regarding this clonotype: As the CDR3 is not closed by the conserved phenylalanine or tryptophan, this likely results from a read error. The chain carries TRBV6-2 or TRBV6-3 and TRBJ2-5, with D possibly TRBD2 on 5 matching bases. The CDR3 is 15 amino acids. Germline values: CDR1 MNHEY, CDR2 SVGEGT. Trimming took off 5 bases at V and 0 bases at J, with 13 bases between the two ends. CDR3 bases: TGTGCCAGCAGTCAGGACGGAGGATACCAAGAGACCCAGTACCTC. Protein product: CASSQDGGYQETQYL.

About this clonotype itself: Being one base from a much bigger clone, this may be a read error. The rearrangement links TRBV4-1 to TRBJ2-5, with D maybe TRBD2 (6 bases). V was clipped by 2 bases and J by 7 bases, with 17 bases between them. The CDR3 runs 15 residues. CDR1 MGHRA and CDR2 YSYEKL come from the germline V gene. CDR3 sequence reads: CASSQRGLSEGTQYF. The DNA of the CDR3 is TGCGCCAGCAGCCAACGGGGACTTTCCGAAGGGACCCAGTACTTC.

This chain links TRBV4-3 with TRBJ2-7; the D gene is possibly TRBD2 (7 bases). This CDR3 has 17 residues. Germline V CDR1 and CDR2: LGHNA, YSLEER. V gave up 0 bases and J gave up 3 bases, with 18 bases separating them. CDR3 coding DNA: TGCGCCAGCAGCCAAGAAATAGGGGGGGTGCGGGGCTACGAGCAGTACTTC. It is translated as CASSQEIGGVRGYEQYF.

DNA of the CDR3: TGCAGCGCCTTGGACATATACAATGAGCAGTTCTTC. Residues: CSALDIYNEQFF. V usage is TRBV29-1 and J usage is TRBJ2-1, with D maybe TRBD1 (5 bases). Germline values: CDR1 SQVTM, CDR2 ANQGSEA. The CDR3 runs 12 residues. V was shortened by 7 bases and J by 4 bases, with 11 bases between the two germline ends.

The V call is TRBV19, the J call TRBJ2-5; D ambiguous. Germline lookup yields CDR1 LNHDA and CDR2 SQIVND (reference sequence). V gave up 5 bases and J gave up 1 base, with 14 bases separating them. There are 15 residues in the CDR3. CDR3 DNA sequence: TGTGCCAGTAGTCAGACGGGCCTGGGCCAAGAGACCCAGTACTTC. Protein: CASSQTGLGQETQYF.